The 5 T cell receptor beta chains below all came from one sample that was sequenced in a study of shared clonotypes between healthy human individuals. Repertoires were generated with immunoSEQ multiplex PCR, while TCRdb's copy carries only in-frame clones and drops some. The sample lists around 1,100,000 clones, approximately 75% seen once, with approximately 0.9% in the top ten. Input material: memory CD4+ T cells from PBMCs. Subset here: CD45RA-negative fraction. The receptor source for this set is a man between 18 and 35 years old in good health. Some clones in this sample may be carry-over from other donors' samples.

V and J are TRBV5-1 and TRBJ2-3; 7 positions agree with TRBD2. CDR1 SGHRS and CDR2 YFSETQ come from the germline V gene. The V segment lost 4 bases and the J segment 2 bases; nucleotides outside the gene matches: 13. This CDR3 comprises 17 residues. The CDR3 reads CASSRRSLAADTDTQYF. CDR3 nucleotides: TGCGCCAGCAGCCGCCGTTCTCTAGCGGCAGACACAGATACGCAGTATTTT.

This clone was seen ten or more times. The V and J genes are TRBV6-5 and TRBJ2-2; 7 positions agree with TRBD2. Germline V gene lookup returns CDR1 MNHEY and CDR2 SVGAGI. With V trimmed by 8 bases and J by 7 bases, 10 bases remained unmatched. This CDR3 has 14 residues. The CDR3 sequence is CASQGGRLGGELFF. CDR3 in DNA: TGTGCCAGCCAAGGCGGGAGATTGGGCGGGGAGCTGTTTTTT.

This sequence joins TRBV5-1 and TRBJ2-7; D is perhaps TRBD2 (5 bases). The germline V gene has CDR1 SGHRS and CDR2 YFSETQ. V lost 0 bases and J 3 bases, leaving 7 bases between the germline ends. The CDR3 is made up of 13 amino acids. The CDR3 DNA sequence: TGCGCCAGCAGCTTGGTCAGCGGCTACGAGCAGTACTTC. Translation gives CASSLVSGYEQYF.

The CDR3 reads CASSLPGSRLPEGYTF. Written as DNA, the CDR3 is TGTGCCAGCAGTTTACCCGGCTCCAGGTTGCCAGAAGGCTACACCTTC. The V call is TRBV28, the J call TRBJ1-2; D unclear. The CDR3 extends over 16 amino acids. The germline gives CDR1 MDHEN, CDR2 SYDVKM. Trimming pared 2 bases from V and 8 bases from J, leaving 21 bases between.

V usage is TRBV30 and J usage is TRBJ2-5; TRBD2 might be the D (5 bases). CDR3 length equals 14 residues. Between the trimmed V and J ends, which lost 1 base and 0 bases, there was a span of 9 bases. Germline V gives CDR1 GTSNPN, CDR2 SVGIG (reference sequence). The CDR3 loop is CAWSAGMYQETQYF. The CDR3 nucleotides read TGTGCCTGGAGTGCGGGAATGTACCAAGAGACCCAGTACTTC.